Below, 29 T cell receptor beta chains from the same sample are listed, as sequenced in a study of PD-1 blockade in classical Hodgkin lymphoma. Each patient's relapse followed autologous stem cell transplantation, and brentuximab vedotin exposure varied. Profiling relied on immunoSEQ multiplex PCR, and the TCRdb table lists in-frame clones only, not all of them. The sample yields about 40,000 clones, approximately 71% seen once. The sample in question was peripheral blood mononuclear cells (PBMCs), obtained at baseline. Source of these receptors: a human donor with classical Hodgkin lymphoma.

J is TRBJ1-5 and V is TRBV28; no definite D call. Germline-derived CDR1 and CDR2 are MDHEN and SYDVKM. This CDR3 region has 14 residues. The ends were cut back, 5 bases at V and 7 bases at J, with 15 bases in the middle. CDR3 region: CASSARSGWQPQHF. The CDR3, as DNA: TGTGCCAGCAGTGCTCGGTCGGGATGGCAGCCCCAGCATTTT.

The CDR3 is CASSAGDRQRGGYTF. CDR3 coding DNA: TGTGCCAGTAGTGCCGGGGACCGACAACGGGGTGGCTACACCTTC. This sequence joins TRBV19 and TRBJ1-2; possibly TRBD1 for D (5 bases). Per germline, CDR1 LNHDA and CDR2 SQIVND (reference sequence). V shed 5 bases and J shed 7 bases, with 20 bases lying between them. This CDR3 has 15 amino acids.

The V call is TRBV27, the J call TRBJ2-1; D unclear. Germline loops: CDR1 MNHEY, CDR2 SMNVEV (reference sequence). V gave up 3 bases and J gave up 2 bases, with 5 bases separating them. This CDR3 comprises 13 residues. CDR3 coding DNA: TGTGCCAGCAGTTTCGGACCCTACAATGAGCAGTTCTTC. Its protein is CASSFGPYNEQFF.

The chain couples TRBV27 to TRBJ1-5; 8 bases line up with TRBD1. The CDR3 consists of 16 residues. CDR1 and CDR2 (germline): MNHEY, SMNVEV (reference sequence). J was trimmed by 3 bases and V by 2 bases; bases with no gene match: 6. In DNA form, the CDR3 reads TGTGCCAGCAGTTTAAGGGGGACAGGAATCAATCAGCCCCAGCATTTT. Protein: CASSLRGTGINQPQHF.

The V gene is TRBV19, the J gene TRBJ2-5, with 11 positions matching TRBD1. Germline V gene lookup returns CDR1 LNHDA and CDR2 SQIVND (reference sequence). The CDR3 is made up of 15 amino acids. J gave up 5 bases and V 4 bases, and 6 bases lay outside the gene matches. CDR3 in DNA: TGTGCCAGTAGTACCTGGACAGGGGGCAGGGAGACCCAGTACTTC. This translates into CASSTWTGGRETQYF.

V and J are TRBV7-3 and TRBJ1-2; D is possibly TRBD1 (5 bases). V was clipped by 4 bases and J by 8 bases, with 17 bases between them. The CDR3 consists of 14 residues. Per germline, CDR1 SGHTA and CDR2 FQGTGA. The CDR3 is CASSSNRDSRGYTF. The CDR3 region has the DNA TGTGCCAGCAGCTCGAACCGGGACTCAAGGGGCTACACCTTC.

This chain uses TRBV30 with TRBJ1-1; 9 bases match TRBD1. CDR1 is GTSNPN, CDR2 SVGIG, per germline (reference sequence). The CDR3 is 13 amino acids. J gave up 5 bases and V 2 bases, and 3 bases lay outside the gene matches. The CDR3, as DNA: TGTGCCTGGAGTAGCGGACAGGGGACTGAAGCTTTCTTT. Its protein product is CAWSSGQGTEAFF.

The chain employs TRBV30 and TRBJ2-7; TRBD1 matches 9 bases. J gave up 6 bases and V 2 bases, and 8 bases lay outside the gene matches. Germline-derived CDR1 and CDR2 are GTSNPN and SVGIG (reference sequence). CDR3 length: 14 amino acids. Here the CDR3 DNA reads TGTGCCTGGAGTAACATACAGGGGGCGGGCGAGCAGTACTTC. Its translation is CAWSNIQGAGEQYF.

The V call is TRBV6-5, the J call TRBJ2-5, with TRBD2 matching 7 bases. Near its end, the DNA agrees better with TRBJ2-7, so the J call may be wrong. Looked up from germline, CDR1 is MNHEY and CDR2 is SVGAGI. The CDR3 is 15 amino acids. Here the CDR3 DNA reads TGTGCCAGCAGTCGTGATGTTACCAGCGGGGTCGAGCAGTACTTC. Protein product: CASSRDVTSGVEQYF.

The genes are TRBV5-4 and TRBJ2-3; 7 nucleotides match TRBD2. CDR3 length: 15 amino acids. J gave up 2 bases and V 4 bases, and 7 bases lay outside the gene matches. Germline V lookup: CDR1 SGHNT, CDR2 YYREEE (reference sequence). The chain's CDR3 is CASSLSGDYTDTQYF. For the CDR3, the DNA is TGTGCCAGCAGCCTCAGCGGGGACTACACAGATACGCAGTATTTT.

This sequence joins TRBV7-6 and TRBJ2-7; TRBD1 aligns across 7 bases. The J segment lost 2 bases and the V segment lost 2 bases, leaving 6 bases of the junction unmatched. This CDR3 region has 15 residues. In germline, CDR1 is SGHVS, CDR2 FNYEAQ. The CDR3 sequence: CASSLFRDRPYEQYF. The CDR3 DNA reads as TGTGCCAGCAGCTTATTCCGGGACAGACCCTACGAGCAGTACTTC.

This sequence joins TRBV5-4 and TRBJ2-3, with 10 bases aligning to TRBD2. The CDR3 has 17 amino acids. The junction had 12 bases not matched to a gene; V was cut back by 4 bases and J by 4 bases. Germline-derived CDR1 and CDR2 are SGHNT and YYREEE (reference sequence). CDR3 region: CASSPGRSGGPPDTQYF. The CDR3 bases are TGTGCCAGCAGCCCTGGCCGTAGCGGGGGGCCCCCAGATACGCAGTATTTT.

A single count supports this clone. The chain is built from TRBV5-1 and TRBJ1-1; 8 positions match TRBD1. This CDR3 has 14 amino acids. Germline lookup yields CDR1 SGHRS and CDR2 YFSETQ. Trimming took 3 bases from V and 4 from J; bases not matched to a gene: 5. CDR3 coding DNA: TGCGCCAGCAGCTGGACAGGGTTGGGCACTGAAGCTTTCTTT. Protein sequence: CASSWTGLGTEAFF.

The chain combines TRBV19 with TRBJ1-1; 8 bases line up with TRBD1. The J segment lost 3 bases and the V segment lost 2 bases, leaving 5 bases of the junction unmatched. Germline-derived CDR1 and CDR2 are LNHDA and SQIVND (reference sequence). The CDR3 contains 15 residues. The CDR3 sequence: CASSIRTGRDTEAFF. As DNA, the CDR3 is TGTGCCAGTAGTATACGGACAGGGAGGGACACTGAAGCTTTCTTT.

The V and J genes are TRBV19 and TRBJ1-1, with a weak D call TRBD1 (5 bases). Trimming removed 3 bases from V and 4 bases from J, with 9 bases in between. Germline lookup yields CDR1 LNHDA and CDR2 SQIVND (reference sequence). CDR3 length: 13 amino acids. CDR3 sequence (DNA): TGTGCCAGTAGTATCGGGGGGTTCACTGAAGCTTTCTTT. It encodes CASSIGGFTEAFF.

V usage is TRBV9 and J usage is TRBJ2-2; D ambiguous. This CDR3 region has 15 residues. Per the germline V gene, CDR1 is SGDLS and CDR2 is YYNGEE. V lost 0 bases and J lost 5, with 11 bases in between. Here the CDR3 reads CASSVAGSRTGELFF. The CDR3 DNA is TGTGCCAGCAGCGTAGCTGGTAGCCGAACCGGGGAGCTGTTTTTT. Full variable domain (missing parts from reference TRBV9 and TRBJ2-2): DSGVTQTPKHLITATGQRVTLRCSPRSGDLSVYWYQQSLDQGLQFLIQYYNGEERAKGNILERFSAQQFPDLHSELNLSSLELGDSALYFCASSVAGSRTGELFFGEGSRLTVL.

The CDR3 sequence: CASSYSGLAGTNEQFF. Written as DNA, the CDR3 is TGTGCCAGCAGTTACTCGGGACTAGCGGGCACCAATGAGCAGTTCTTC. The V and J genes are TRBV6-6 and TRBJ2-1, with TRBD2 matching over 12 bases. CDR3 size: 16 residues. Germline CDR1 is MNHNY and CDR2 is SVGAGI (reference sequence). The V gene end was trimmed by 0 bases and the J gene end by 6 bases; junction bases not matched to a gene: 3.

The chain has TRBV11-2 and TRBJ2-4, with TRBD2 matching 7 bases. The V segment lost 1 base and the J segment 6 bases; nucleotides outside the gene matches: 3. Germline V gene lookup returns CDR1 SGHAT and CDR2 FQNNGV. The CDR3 length is 14 residues. The CDR3 nucleotides are TGTGCCAGCAGCTTAGTCTGGGGGGGAAACATTCAGTACTTC. This encodes CASSLVWGGNIQYF. Drawing the rest from reference TRBV11-2 and TRBJ2-4, the complete variable domain is EAGVAQSPRYKIIEKRQSVAFWCNPISGHATLYWYQQILGQGPKLLIQFQNNGVVDDSQLPKDRFSAERLKGVDSTLKIQPAKLEDSAVYLCASSLVWGGNIQYFGAGTRLSVL.

The chain employs TRBV4-2 and TRBJ2-5; D perhaps matches TRBD1 (6 bases). The DNA end is more similar to TRBJ2-7, so the J call may be wrong. This CDR3 has 13 residues. From germline, CDR1 is LGHNA and CDR2 YNFKEQ. CDR3 protein: CASSQGQDYEQYF. The CDR3 nucleotides are TGTGCCAGCAGCCAGGGACAAGACTACGAGCAGTACTTC.

This clone was seen only once. The rearrangement joins TRBV4-1 to TRBJ2-3; D ambiguous. CDR3 size: 16 residues. With 1 base removed from V and 8 bases from J, the gap between germline ends came to 19 bases. Germline CDR1 and CDR2: MGHRA and YSYEKL. The CDR3: CASSQGETPARATQYF. For the CDR3, the DNA is TGCGCCAGCAGCCAAGGGGAAACACCCGCCCGGGCTACGCAGTATTTT.

The chain's CDR3 is CASSSGQDNEKLFF. CDR3 DNA sequence: TGTGCCAGCAGCTCGGGGCAGGACAATGAAAAACTGTTTTTT. V usage is TRBV5-8 and J usage is TRBJ1-4; perhaps TRBD1 as D (5 bases). Trimming stripped 3 bases from V and 5 bases from J, with 11 bases between. CDR3 size: 14 residues. Germline CDR1 SGHTS, CDR2 YDEGEE.

V and J are TRBV5-1 and TRBJ1-2; the D gene is possibly TRBD1 (5 bases). V was shortened by 5 bases and J by 2 bases, with 13 bases between the two germline ends. The CDR3 has 14 residues. Germline-derived CDR1 and CDR2 are SGHRS and YFSETQ. CDR3 amino acids: CASSHGRGNYGYTF. CDR3 DNA sequence: TGCGCCAGCAGTCACGGACGGGGGAACTATGGCTACACCTTC.

This chain uses TRBV4-3 with TRBJ1-2; a weak D match, TRBD1 (5 bases). The CDR3 contains 14 residues. Germline CDR1 LGHNA, CDR2 YSLEER. The ends were cut back, 4 bases at V and 4 bases at J, with 13 bases in the middle. The CDR3 DNA reads TGCGCCAGCAGCCTAGGATTAACAGGCTATGGCTACACCTTC. It yields the protein CASSLGLTGYGYTF.

J is TRBJ2-5 and V is TRBV5-1, with TRBD1 matching over 11 bases. CDR1 and CDR2 from the germline V gene are SGHRS and YFSETQ. Trimming cost V 0 bases and J 2 bases; bases outside gene matches: 6. The length of the CDR3 is 17 residues. CDR3 amino acids: CASSLGPGQGGQETQYF. CDR3 DNA sequence: TGCGCCAGCAGCTTGGGACCGGGACAGGGGGGACAAGAGACCCAGTACTTC.

The rearrangement joins TRBV28 to TRBJ2-6; D unresolved. The CDR3 length is 15 residues. The V gene's germline CDR1 is MDHEN and CDR2 SYDVKM. The V and J ends lost 4 bases and 0 bases respectively, with 7 bases between them. The DNA for the CDR3 is TGTGCCAGCAGTTCCCCAGCCTCTGGGGCCAACGTCCTGACTTTC. This encodes CASSSPASGANVLTF.

The chain is built from TRBV7-8 and TRBJ1-5; 9 bases fit TRBD1. The CDR3 extends over 15 amino acids. Germline lookup yields CDR1 SGHVS and CDR2 FQNEAQ. V lost 5 bases and J lost 6; bases outside the gene matches: 8. CDR3 nucleotide sequence: TGTGCCAGCAGCAAAGGACAGGGGTTCGGTCAGCCCCAGCATTTT. Protein sequence: CASSKGQGFGQPQHF.

V is TRBV19 and J is TRBJ2-5; D remains ambiguous. TRBJ2-7 matches the DNA end more closely, so the J call is doubtful. This CDR3 has 15 amino acids. Germline V lookup: CDR1 LNHDA, CDR2 SQIVND (reference sequence). The CDR3 is CASQENPIFPYEQYF. DNA for the CDR3: TGTGCCAGTCAAGAGAATCCCATATTCCCCTACGAGCAGTACTTC.

The table lists this clone with a few counts. The chain is built from TRBV13 and TRBJ1-1; D might be TRBD1 (6 bases). The germline V gene has CDR1 PRHDT and CDR2 FYEKMQ (reference sequence). CDR3 length: 15 residues. V lost 5 bases, J lost 2 bases, and 15 bases lay in between. CDR3 residues: CASSILGGLNTEAFF. CDR3 sequence (DNA): TGTGCCAGCAGCATTCTCGGGGGGCTTAACACTGAAGCTTTCTTT. Drawing the rest from reference TRBV13 and TRBJ1-1, the complete variable domain is AAGVIQSPRHLIKEKRETATLKCYPIPRHDTVYWYQQGPGQDPQFLISFYEKMQSDKGSIPDRFSAQQFSDYHSELNMSSLELGDSALYFCASSILGGLNTEAFFGQGTRLTVV.

As for this clone: One junction end disagrees with the germline gene, perhaps due to a read error. This chain links TRBV9 with TRBJ2-1; D possibly corresponds to TRBD2 (5 bases). CDR1 SGDLS and CDR2 YYNGEE come from the germline V gene. The length of the CDR3 is 12 residues. CDR3 coding DNA: TGTGCCAGCAGCGCCCCGGGGAGCCCAGTGGTCTTC. Protein product: CASSAPGSPVVF.